This record concerns one T cell receptor beta chain sequence. This record comes from a study of T cell changes during pregnancy in multiple sclerosis. V gave up 5 bases and J gave up 7 bases, with 11 bases separating them. Looked up from germline, CDR1 is MDHEN and CDR2 is SYDVKM. The CDR3 consists of 12 residues. The repertoire was sequenced with immunoSEQ multiplex PCR; TCRdb's copy has only in-frame clones and lacks some. This table holds roughly 35,000 clones, around 92% found once. The chain carries TRBV28 and TRBJ1-1, with D hard to call. The sequencing used CD4+ T cells from peripheral blood mononuclear cells, collected in the third trimester of pregnancy. This sequence originates from a female donor in good health, enrolled as a control in a pregnancy study. CDR3 coding DNA: TGTGCCAGCAGTGAGAGGTTAGGTGAAGCTTTCTTT. Its protein product is CASSERLGEAFF.